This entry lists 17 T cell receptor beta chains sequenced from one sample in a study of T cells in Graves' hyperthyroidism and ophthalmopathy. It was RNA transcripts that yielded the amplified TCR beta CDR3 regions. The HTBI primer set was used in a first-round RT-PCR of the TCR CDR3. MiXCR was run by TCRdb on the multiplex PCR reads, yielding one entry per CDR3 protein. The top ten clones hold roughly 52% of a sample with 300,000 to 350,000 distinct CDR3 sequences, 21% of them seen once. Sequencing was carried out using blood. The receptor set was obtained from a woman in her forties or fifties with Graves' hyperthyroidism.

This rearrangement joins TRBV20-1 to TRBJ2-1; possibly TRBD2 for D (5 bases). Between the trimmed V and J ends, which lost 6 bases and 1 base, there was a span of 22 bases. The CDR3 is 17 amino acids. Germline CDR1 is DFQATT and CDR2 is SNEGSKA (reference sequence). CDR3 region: CSAGERGSGRSYNEQFF. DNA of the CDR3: TGCAGTGCCGGAGAGCGCGGAAGTGGGAGATCCTACAATGAGCAGTTCTTC.

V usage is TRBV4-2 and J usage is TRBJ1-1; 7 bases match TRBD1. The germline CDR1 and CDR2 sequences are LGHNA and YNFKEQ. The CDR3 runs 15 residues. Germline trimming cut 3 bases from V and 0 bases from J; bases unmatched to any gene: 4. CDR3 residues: CASSQLGQMNTEAFF. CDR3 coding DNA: TGTGCCAGCAGCCAGTTGGGACAGATGAACACTGAAGCTTTCTTT.

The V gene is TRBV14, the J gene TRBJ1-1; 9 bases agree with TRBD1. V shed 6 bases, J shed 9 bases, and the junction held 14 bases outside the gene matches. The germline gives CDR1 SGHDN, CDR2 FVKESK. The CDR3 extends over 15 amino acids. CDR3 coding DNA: TGTGCCAGCAGTCACGTACAGGGGGCGAGACCCCAAGCTTTCTTT. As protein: CASSHVQGARPQAFF.

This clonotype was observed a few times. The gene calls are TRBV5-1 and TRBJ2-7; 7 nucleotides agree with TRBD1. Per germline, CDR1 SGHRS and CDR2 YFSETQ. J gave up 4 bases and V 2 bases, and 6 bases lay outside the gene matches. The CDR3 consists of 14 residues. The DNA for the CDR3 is TGCGCCAGCAGCTTTCGAGGGGGCGAATACGAGCAGTACTTC. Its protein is CASSFRGGEYEQYF.

CDR3 DNA sequence: TGTGCCAGCAGTTACTCAACACCGGGACTAGCGGGCCTCAGCTCCTACAATGAGCAGTTCTTC. Its translation: CASSYSTPGLAGLSSYNEQFF. The chain links TRBV6-5 to TRBJ2-1; the match to TRBD2 covers 12 bases. The CDR3 has 21 amino acids. Germline V gene data show CDR1 as MNHEY and CDR2 as SVGAGI. Trimming took 0 bases from V and 0 from J; bases not matched to a gene: 12.

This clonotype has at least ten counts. The DNA for the CDR3 is TGTGCCAGCAGCTTAGATTCCGGGGGGTTGGGTATAGCCAAAAACATTCAGTACTTC. This sequence encodes CASSLDSGGLGIAKNIQYF. This rearrangement joins TRBV11-2 to TRBJ2-4; TRBD2 matches 7 bases. Germline V lookup: CDR1 SGHAT, CDR2 FQNNGV. With V trimmed by 0 bases and J by 0 bases, 11 bases remained unmatched. There are 19 residues in the CDR3.

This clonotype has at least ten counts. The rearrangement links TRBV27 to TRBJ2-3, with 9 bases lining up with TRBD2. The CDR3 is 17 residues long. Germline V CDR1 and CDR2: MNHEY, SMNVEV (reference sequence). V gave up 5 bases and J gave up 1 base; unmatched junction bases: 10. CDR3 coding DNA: TGTGCCAGCAGTAGAGAGGGCGGGAGGGCCCGCACAGATACGCAGTATTTT. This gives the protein CASSREGGRARTDTQYF.

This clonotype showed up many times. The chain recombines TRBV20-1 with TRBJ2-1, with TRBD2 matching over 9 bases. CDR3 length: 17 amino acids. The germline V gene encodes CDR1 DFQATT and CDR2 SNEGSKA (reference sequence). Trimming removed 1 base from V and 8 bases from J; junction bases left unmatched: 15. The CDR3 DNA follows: TGCAGTGCTAGAGGGGATAGTCGTCTAGCGGGGCTCGATGAGCAGTTCTTC. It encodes CSARGDSRLAGLDEQFF.

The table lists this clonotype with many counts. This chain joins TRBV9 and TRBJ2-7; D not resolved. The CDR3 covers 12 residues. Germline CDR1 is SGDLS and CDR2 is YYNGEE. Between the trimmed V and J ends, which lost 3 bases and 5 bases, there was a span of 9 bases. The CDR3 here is CASSARFDEQYF. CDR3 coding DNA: TGTGCCAGCAGCGCCCGGTTCGACGAGCAGTACTTC.

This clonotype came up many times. The CDR3 spells CAISEPGQRSSYEQYF. In DNA, the CDR3 is TGTGCCATCAGTGAGCCGGGACAACGGAGCTCCTACGAGCAGTACTTC. The chain links TRBV10-3 to TRBJ2-7; D perhaps matches TRBD1 (6 bases). V was clipped by 2 bases and J by 0 bases, with 14 bases between them. There are 16 residues in the CDR3. Germline assignment: CDR1 ENHRY and CDR2 SYGVKD.

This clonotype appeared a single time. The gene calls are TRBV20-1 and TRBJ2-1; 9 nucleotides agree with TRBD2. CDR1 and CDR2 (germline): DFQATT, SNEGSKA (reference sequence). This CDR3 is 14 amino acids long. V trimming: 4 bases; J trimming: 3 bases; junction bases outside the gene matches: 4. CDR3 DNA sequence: TGCAGTGCTATCTTAGCGGGAGTCTACAATGAGCAGTTCTTC. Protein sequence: CSAILAGVYNEQFF.

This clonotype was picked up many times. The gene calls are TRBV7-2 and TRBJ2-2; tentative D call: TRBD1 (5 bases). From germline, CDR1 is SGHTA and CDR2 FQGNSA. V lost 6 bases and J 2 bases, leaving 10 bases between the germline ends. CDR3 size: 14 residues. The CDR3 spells CASRGLVNTGELFF. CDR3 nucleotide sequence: TGTGCCAGCAGGGGGCTAGTAAACACCGGGGAGCTGTTTTTT.

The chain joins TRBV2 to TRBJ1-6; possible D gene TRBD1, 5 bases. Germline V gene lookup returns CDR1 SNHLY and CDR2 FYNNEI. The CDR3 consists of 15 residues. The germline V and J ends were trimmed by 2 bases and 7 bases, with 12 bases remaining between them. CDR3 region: CASSEIGGRNSPLHF. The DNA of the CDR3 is TGTGCCAGCAGTGAAATCGGGGGAAGGAATTCACCCCTCCACTTT.

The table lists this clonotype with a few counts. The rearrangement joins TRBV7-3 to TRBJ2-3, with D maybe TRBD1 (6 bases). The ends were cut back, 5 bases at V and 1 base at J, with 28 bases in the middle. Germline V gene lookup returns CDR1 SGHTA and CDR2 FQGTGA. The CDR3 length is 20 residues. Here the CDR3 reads CASSRPFQDSPFEGTDTQYF. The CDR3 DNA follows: TGTGCCAGCAGCCGCCCGTTCCAGGACAGCCCGTTCGAGGGCACAGATACGCAGTATTTT.

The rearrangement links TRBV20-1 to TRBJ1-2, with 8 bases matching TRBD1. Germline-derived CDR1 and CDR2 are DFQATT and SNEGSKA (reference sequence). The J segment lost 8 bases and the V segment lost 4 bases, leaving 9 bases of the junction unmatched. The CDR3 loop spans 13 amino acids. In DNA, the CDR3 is TGCAGTGCTACAGGGGGCGCGGAGAGCGGCTACACCTTC. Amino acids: CSATGGAESGYTF.

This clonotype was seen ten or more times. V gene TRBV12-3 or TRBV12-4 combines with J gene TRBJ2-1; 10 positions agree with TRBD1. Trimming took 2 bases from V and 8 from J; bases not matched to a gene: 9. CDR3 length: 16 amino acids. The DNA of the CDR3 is TGTGCCAGCAGTTTAAATTGGGACAGGGGAAGGTATGAGCAGTTCTTC. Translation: CASSLNWDRGRYEQFF.

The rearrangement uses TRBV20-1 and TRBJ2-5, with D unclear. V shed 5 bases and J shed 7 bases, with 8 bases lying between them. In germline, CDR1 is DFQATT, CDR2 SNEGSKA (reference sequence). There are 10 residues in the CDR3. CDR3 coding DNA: TGCAGTGCTGTGACGGGGACCCAGTACTTC. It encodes CSAVTGTQYF.